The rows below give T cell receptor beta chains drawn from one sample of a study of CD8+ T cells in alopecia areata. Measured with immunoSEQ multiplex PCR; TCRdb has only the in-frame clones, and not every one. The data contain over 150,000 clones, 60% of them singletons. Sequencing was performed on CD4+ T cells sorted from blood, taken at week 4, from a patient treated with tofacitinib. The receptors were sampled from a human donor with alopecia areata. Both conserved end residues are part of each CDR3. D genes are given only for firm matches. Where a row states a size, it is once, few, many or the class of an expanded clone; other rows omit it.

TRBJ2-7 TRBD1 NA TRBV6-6 TGTGCCAGCAGTTACAGCGACAGGGGATGGGTTTCCGAGCAGTACTTC CASSYSDRGWVSEQYF
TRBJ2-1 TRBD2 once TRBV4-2 TGTGCCAGCAGCCAAGGGGGACTAGCGGGAGGGCAGACTGAGCAGTTCTTC CASSQGGLAGGQTEQFF
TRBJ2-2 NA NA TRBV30 TGTGCCTGGAGTCTCCGCAGGGCCCTGAACACCGGGGAGCTGTTTTTT CAWSLRRALNTGELFF
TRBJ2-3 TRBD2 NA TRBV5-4 TGTGCCAGCAGCCCTGGACTAGCGGACACAGATACGCAGTATTTT CASSPGLADTDTQYF
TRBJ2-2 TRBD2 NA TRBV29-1 TGCAGCACGGGGACTAGCGGGACGAACACCGGGGAGCTGTTTTTT CSTGTSGTNTGELFF
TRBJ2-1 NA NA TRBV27 TGTGCCAGCAGGACCATAGTGGGTAATGAGCAGTTCTTC CASRTIVGNEQFF
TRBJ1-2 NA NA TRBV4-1 TGCGCCAGCAGCCAACCCCGGGACGTCAGTGGCTACACCTTC CASSQPRDVSGYTF
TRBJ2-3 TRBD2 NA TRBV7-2 TGTGCCAGCAGCGAAAGAAGGGACTATCGCACAGATACGCAGTATTTT CASSERRDYRTDTQYF
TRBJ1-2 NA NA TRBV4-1 TGCGCCAGCAGCCAAGAGACAGCTGGGTTTCGGGGCTACACCTTC CASSQETAGFRGYTF
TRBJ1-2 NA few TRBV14 TGTGCCAGCAGCCAAGCAGGAGCTAACTATGGCTACACCTTC CASSQAGANYGYTF
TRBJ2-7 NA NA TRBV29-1 TGCAGCGTTCCTGGTAGCGGCCGAGGCGAGCAGTACTTC CSVPGSGRGEQYF
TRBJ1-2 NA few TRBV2 TGTGCCAGCAGTGAAGATAACAAAGGTCCGTATGGCTACACCTTC CASSEDNKGPYGYTF
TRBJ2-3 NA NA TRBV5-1 TGCGCCAGCAGCTTGGACAGCACAGATACGCAGTATTTT CASSLDSTDTQYF
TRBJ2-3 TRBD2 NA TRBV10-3 TGTGCCATCAGTGAGGTAGCGGGGGATACGCAGTATTTT CAISEVAGDTQYF
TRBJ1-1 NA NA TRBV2 TGTGCCAGCGGGGGTTACATCACAGGGAACACTGAAGCTTTCTTT CASGGYITGNTEAFF
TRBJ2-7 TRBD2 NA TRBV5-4 TGTGCCAGCAGCAGGCCGGGAGGGCCCGGGGGCGAGCAGTACTTC CASSRPGGPGGEQYF
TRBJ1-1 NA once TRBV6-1 TGTGCCAGCAGTGAAATCCGGGGAAACACTGAAGCTTTCTTT CASSEIRGNTEAFF
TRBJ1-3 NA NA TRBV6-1 TGTGCCAGCAAGACCAGCGTAGCTGGAAACACCATATATTTT CASKTSVAGNTIYF
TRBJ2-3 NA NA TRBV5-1 TGCGCCAGCAGCTCAGTCACAGATACGCAGTATTTT CASSSVTDTQYF
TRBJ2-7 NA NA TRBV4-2 TGTGCCAGCAGCCAAGATAGGACAGCCTACGAGCAGTACTTC CASSQDRTAYEQYF
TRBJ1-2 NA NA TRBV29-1 TGCAGCACCGAGGGGGGCGGTAACTATGGCTACACCTTC CSTEGGGNYGYTF
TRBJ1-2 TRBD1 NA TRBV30 TGTGCCTGGAACCGAGGGACAGGGAGGGACTATGGCTACACCTTC CAWNRGTGRDYGYTF
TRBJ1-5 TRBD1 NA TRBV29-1 TGCAGCGTTAAGACAGGGGGCAATCAGCCCCAGCATTTT CSVKTGGNQPQHF
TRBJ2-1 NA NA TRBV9 TGTGCCAGCAGCGTAGTATCTAGCGAGTCCTACAATGAGCAGTTCTTC CASSVVSSESYNEQFF
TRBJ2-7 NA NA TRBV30 TGTGCCTGGAGTGAGGGTTGGACCTACGAGCAGTACTTC CAWSEGWTYEQYF
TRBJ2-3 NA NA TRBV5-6 TGTGCCAGCGACTTGGTGGGGGCTGGCACAGATACGCAGTATTTT CASDLVGAGTDTQYF
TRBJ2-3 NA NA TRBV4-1 TGCGCCAGCAGCCTGACTTCTATCGGCACAGATACGCAGTATTTT CASSLTSIGTDTQYF
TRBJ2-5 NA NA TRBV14 TGTGCCAGCAGCCAAGTTTCGCGAGAGGAGACCCAGTACTTC CASSQVSREETQYF
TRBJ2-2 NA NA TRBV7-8 TGTGCCAGCAGCCCTCTGGGGACAAGGAACACCGGGGAGCTGTTTTTT CASSPLGTRNTGELFF
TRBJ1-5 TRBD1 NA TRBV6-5 TGTGCCAGCAGAAGGGACAGAAATAGCAATCAGCCCCAGCATTTT CASRRDRNSNQPQHF
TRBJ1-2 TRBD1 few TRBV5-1 TGCGCCAGCAGAACGATGGGACAGCAGGACTATGGCTACACCTTC CASRTMGQQDYGYTF
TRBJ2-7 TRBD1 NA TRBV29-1 TGCAGCGTTGCTACCCAGGGGGCAGCCCCCTACGAGCAGTACTTC CSVATQGAAPYEQYF
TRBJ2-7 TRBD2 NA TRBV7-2 TGTGCCAGCAGCTCCGGGACTAGCGGAAGGTACGAGCAGTACTTC CASSSGTSGRYEQYF
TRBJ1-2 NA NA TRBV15 TGTGCCACCAGCAGGGACTACAGGGATGGCTACACCTTC CATSRDYRDGYTF
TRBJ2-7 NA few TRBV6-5 TGTGCCAGCAGCCTTACAGGCACCGAGCAGTACTTC CASSLTGTEQYF
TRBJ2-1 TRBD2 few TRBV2 TGTGCCAGCAGGCTACTAGCGGGGGGCCTTGGGGAGCAGTTCTTC CASRLLAGGLGEQFF
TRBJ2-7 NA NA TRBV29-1 TGCAGCGTTGGGTTCTCTTACGAGCAGTACTTC CSVGFSYEQYF
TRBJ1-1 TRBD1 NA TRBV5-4 TGTGCCAGCAGCTTCGGGACAGGGGGCATCACTGAAGCTTTCTTT CASSFGTGGITEAFF
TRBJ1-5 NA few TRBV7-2 TGTGCCAGCCAGACCGACAGCAATCAGCCCCAGCATTTT CASQTDSNQPQHF
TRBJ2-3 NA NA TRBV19 TGTGCCAGTACCTCAGCGCGGGGTTGGGATACGCAGTATTTT CASTSARGWDTQYF
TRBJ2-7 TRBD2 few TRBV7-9 TGTGCCAGCAGCGTCGGACTAGCGGTATACGAGCAGTACTTC CASSVGLAVYEQYF
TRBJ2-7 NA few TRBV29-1 TGCAGCGTTGCTAGTGGAACGACCTACGAGCAGTACTTC CSVASGTTYEQYF
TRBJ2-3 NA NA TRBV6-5 TGTGCCAGCAGAGGGGGGGATACGCAGTATTTT CASRGGDTQYF